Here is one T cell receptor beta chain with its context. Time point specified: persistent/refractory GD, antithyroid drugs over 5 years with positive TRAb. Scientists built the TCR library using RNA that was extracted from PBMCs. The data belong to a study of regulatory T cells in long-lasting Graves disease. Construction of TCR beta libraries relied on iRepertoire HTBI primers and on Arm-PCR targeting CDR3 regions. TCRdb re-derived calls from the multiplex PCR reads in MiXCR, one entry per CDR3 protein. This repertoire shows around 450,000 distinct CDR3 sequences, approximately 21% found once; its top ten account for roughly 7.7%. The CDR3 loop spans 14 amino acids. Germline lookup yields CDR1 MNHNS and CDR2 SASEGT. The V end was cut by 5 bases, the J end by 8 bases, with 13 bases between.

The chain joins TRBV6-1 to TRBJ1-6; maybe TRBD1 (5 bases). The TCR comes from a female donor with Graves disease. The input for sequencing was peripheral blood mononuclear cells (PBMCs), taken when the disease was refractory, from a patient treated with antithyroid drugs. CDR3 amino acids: CASSRRGGDSPLHF. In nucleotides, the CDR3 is TGTGCCAGCAGTCGACGGGGGGGGGATTCACCCCTCCACTTT.